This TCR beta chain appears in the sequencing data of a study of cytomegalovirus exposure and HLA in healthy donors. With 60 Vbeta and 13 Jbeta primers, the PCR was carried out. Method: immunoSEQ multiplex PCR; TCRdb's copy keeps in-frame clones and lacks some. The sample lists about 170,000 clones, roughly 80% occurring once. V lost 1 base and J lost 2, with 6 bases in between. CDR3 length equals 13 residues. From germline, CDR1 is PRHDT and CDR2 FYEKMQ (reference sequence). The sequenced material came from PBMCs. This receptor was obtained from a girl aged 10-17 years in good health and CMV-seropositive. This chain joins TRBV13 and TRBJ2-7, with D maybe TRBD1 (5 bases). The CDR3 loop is CASSLEGTYEQYF. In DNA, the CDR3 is TGTGCCAGCAGCTTAGAGGGGACCTACGAGCAGTACTTC.